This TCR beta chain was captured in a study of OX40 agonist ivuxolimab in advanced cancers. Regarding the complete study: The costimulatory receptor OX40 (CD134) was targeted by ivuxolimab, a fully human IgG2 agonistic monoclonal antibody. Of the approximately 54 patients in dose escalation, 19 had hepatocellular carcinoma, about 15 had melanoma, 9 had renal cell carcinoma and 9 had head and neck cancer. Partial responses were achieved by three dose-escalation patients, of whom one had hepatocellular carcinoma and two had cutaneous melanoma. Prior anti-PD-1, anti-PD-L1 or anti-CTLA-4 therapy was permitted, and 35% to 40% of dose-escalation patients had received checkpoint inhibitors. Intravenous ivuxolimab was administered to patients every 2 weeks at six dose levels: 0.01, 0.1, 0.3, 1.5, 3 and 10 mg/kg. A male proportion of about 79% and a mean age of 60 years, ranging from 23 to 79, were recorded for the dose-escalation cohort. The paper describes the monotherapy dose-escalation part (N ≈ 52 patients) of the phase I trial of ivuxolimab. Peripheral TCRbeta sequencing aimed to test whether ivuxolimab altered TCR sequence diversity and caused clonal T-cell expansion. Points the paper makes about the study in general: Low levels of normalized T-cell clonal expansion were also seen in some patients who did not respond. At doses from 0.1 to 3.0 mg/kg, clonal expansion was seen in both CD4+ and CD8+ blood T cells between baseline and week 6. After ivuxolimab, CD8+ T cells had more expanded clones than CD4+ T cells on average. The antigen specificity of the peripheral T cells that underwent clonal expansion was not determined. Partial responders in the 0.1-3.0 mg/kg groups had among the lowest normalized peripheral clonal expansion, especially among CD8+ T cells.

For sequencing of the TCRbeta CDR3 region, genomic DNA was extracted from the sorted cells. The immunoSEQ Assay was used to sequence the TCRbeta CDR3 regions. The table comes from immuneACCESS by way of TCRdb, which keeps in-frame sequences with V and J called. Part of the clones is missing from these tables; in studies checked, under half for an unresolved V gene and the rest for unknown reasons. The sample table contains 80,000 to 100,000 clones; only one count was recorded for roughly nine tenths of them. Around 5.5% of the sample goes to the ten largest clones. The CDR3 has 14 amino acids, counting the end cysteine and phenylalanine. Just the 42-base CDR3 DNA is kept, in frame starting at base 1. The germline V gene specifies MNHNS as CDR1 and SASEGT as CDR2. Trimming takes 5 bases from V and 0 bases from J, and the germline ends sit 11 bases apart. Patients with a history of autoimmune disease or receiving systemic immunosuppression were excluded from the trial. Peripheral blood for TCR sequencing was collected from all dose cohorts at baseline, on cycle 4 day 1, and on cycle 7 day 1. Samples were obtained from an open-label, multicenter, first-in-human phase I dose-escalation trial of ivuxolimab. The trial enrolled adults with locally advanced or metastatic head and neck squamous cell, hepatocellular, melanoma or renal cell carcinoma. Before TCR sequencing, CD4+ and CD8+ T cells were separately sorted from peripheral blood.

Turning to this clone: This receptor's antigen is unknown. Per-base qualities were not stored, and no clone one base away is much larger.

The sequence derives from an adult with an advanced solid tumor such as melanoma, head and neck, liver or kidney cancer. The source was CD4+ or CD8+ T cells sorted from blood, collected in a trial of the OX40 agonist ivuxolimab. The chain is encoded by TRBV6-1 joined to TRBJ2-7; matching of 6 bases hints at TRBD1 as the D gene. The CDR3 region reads CASSRQVASYEQYF. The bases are TGTGCCAGCAGTAGACAGGTGGCCTCCTACGAGCAGTACTTC.